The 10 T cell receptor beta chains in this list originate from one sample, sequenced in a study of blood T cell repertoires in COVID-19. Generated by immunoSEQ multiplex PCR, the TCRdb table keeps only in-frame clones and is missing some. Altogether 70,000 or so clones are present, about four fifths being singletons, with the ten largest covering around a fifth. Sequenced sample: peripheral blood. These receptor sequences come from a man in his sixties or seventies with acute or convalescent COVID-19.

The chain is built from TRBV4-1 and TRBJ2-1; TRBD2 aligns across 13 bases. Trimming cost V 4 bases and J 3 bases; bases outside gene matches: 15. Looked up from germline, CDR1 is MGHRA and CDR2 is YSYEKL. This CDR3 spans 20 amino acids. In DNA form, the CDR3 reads TGCGCCAGCAGCCTAAGGCGGGGGACTAGCGGGGCAGCTGGCTACAATGAGCAGTTCTTC. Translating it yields CASSLRRGTSGAAGYNEQFF.

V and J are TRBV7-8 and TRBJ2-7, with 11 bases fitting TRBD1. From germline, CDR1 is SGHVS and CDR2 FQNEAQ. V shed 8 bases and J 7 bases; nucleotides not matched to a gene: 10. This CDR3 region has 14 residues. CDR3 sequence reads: CASQDRGRGVEQYF. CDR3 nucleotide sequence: TGTGCCAGCCAGGACAGGGGGCGCGGTGTTGAGCAGTACTTC.

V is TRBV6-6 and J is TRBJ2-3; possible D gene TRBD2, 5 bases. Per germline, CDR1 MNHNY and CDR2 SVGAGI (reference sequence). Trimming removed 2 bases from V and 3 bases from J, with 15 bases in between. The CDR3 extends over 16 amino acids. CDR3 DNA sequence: TGTGCCAGCAGTTACACCCGCATACGGGGTACAGATACGCAGTATTTT. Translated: CASSYTRIRGTDTQYF.

CDR3 loop: CASSLAGGSYEQYF. In nucleotides, the CDR3 is TGTGCCAGCAGTTTAGCGGGGGGCTCCTACGAGCAGTACTTC. The genes are TRBV28 and TRBJ2-7; 8 positions match TRBD2. Germline V gene lookup returns CDR1 MDHEN and CDR2 SYDVKM. After removal of 2 bases from V and 0 bases from J, the junction contained 0 bases not matched to a gene. There are 14 residues in the CDR3.

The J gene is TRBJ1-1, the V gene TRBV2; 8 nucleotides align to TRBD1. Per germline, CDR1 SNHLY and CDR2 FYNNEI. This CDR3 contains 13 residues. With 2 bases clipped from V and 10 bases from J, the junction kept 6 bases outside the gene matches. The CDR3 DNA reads TGTGCCAGCAGTGAATCGCCCGACAGGGGAGCTTTCTTT. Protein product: CASSESPDRGAFF.

The chain's CDR3 is CATSLSTSGWSYNEQFF. The CDR3 nucleotides are TGCGCCACCTCTCTATCGACTAGCGGGTGGTCCTACAATGAGCAGTTCTTC. J is TRBJ2-1 and V is TRBV5-1; TRBD2 aligns across 10 bases. Germline V lookup: CDR1 SGHRS, CDR2 YFSETQ. Trimming took 9 bases from V and 1 from J; bases not matched to a gene: 13. This CDR3 has 17 amino acids.

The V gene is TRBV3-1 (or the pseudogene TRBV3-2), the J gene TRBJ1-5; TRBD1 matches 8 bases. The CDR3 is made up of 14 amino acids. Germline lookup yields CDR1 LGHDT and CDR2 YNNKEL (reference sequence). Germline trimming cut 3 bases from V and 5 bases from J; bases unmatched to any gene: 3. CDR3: CASSHSGGHQPQHF. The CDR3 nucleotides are TGTGCCAGCAGCCATTCAGGGGGCCATCAGCCCCAGCATTTT.

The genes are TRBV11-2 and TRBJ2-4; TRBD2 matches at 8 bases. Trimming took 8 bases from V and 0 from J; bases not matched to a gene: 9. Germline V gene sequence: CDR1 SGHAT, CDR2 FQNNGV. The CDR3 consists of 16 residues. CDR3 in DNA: TGTGCCAGCTCGTCGGGGCTAGCGGGAGCCAAAAACATTCAGTACTTC. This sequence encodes CASSSGLAGAKNIQYF.

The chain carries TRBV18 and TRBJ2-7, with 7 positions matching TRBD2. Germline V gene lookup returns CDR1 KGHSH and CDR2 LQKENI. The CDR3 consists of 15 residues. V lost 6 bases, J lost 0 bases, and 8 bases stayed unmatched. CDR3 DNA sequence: TGTGCCAGCTCGCCGGGGAGGGCTCTCTCCTACGAGCAGTACTTC. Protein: CASSPGRALSYEQYF.

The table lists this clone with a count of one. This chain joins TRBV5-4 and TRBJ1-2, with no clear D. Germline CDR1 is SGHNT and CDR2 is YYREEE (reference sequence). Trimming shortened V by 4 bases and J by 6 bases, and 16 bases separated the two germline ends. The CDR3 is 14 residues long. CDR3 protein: CASSPHRVGDGYTF. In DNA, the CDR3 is TGTGCCAGCAGCCCGCACCGGGTGGGAGATGGCTACACCTTC. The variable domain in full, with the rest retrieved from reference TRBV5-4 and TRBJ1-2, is ETGVTQSPTHLIKTRGQQVTLRCSSQSGHNTVSWYQQALGQGPQFIFQYYREEENGRGNFPPRFSGLQFPNYSSELNVNALELDDSALYLCASSPHRVGDGYTFGSGTRLTVV.